This TCR beta chain is from a study of blood T cell repertoires in COVID-19. Looking at the study overall: Samples taken during acute and convalescent COVID-19 were collected in the United States, Italy and Spain. PBMCs, B-cell-depleted T cells, or T cells provided the cDNA or gDNA that made up the material.

The germline gives CDR1 SEHNR, CDR2 FQNEAQ (reference sequence). The trim removed 8 bases at V and 4 bases at J, leaving 9 bases unmatched. The CDR3 runs 16 residues. This clone is a singleton in its sample. Some clones are missing from TCRdb's copy, which holds only in-frame ones; the method was immunoSEQ multiplex PCR. Of 130,000 to 150,000 clones listed, over 75% are singletons. This rearrangement joins TRBV7-9 to TRBJ2-1, with 12 bases fitting TRBD2. The clonotype originates from a woman aged 45-60 years with acute or convalescent COVID-19. The sequencing input was peripheral blood. As DNA, the CDR3 is TGTGCCAGCGGGGGACTAGCGGGTCGACAATACAATGAGCAGTTCTTC. It yields the protein CASGGLAGRQYNEQFF.